These T cell receptor beta chains were read from a single sample in a study of CD8 T cells in Susac syndrome. TCRdb itself ran the immunoSEQ multiplex PCR reads through MiXCR, one entry per CDR3 protein. The table records some 100,000 distinct CDR3 sequences, approximately 95% of them present only once. Sequencing input: CD8+ T cells from PBMCs. The receptors originated from a human donor with Susac syndrome. Both conserved end residues are part of each CDR3.

V gene	J gene	CDR3 protein
TRBV29-1	TRBJ1-1	CSVEGQGQAFF
TRBV28	TRBJ2-1	CASSLSLGDEQFF
TRBV10-3	TRBJ2-7	CAIAGQPTYEQYF
TRBV19	TRBJ2-7	CASSTTSGAYEQYF
TRBV29-1	TRBJ2-1	CSVDLGTNLSEQFF
TRBV12-3/TRBV12-4	TRBJ2-7	CASSFSQGAFEQYF
TRBV28	TRBJ2-5	CASSLQKGRETQYF
TRBV11-2	TRBJ2-6	CASSLVWETGTQKSGANVLTF
TRBV7-8	TRBJ1-1	CASSSAAFTEAFF
TRBV7-7	TRBJ2-5	CASSLGTHPETQYF
TRBV29-1	TRBJ1-1	CSVAGGQNTEAFF
TRBV2	TRBJ2-7	CASSEGTSGRAYEQYF
TRBV29-1	TRBJ2-5	CSVRSGTAAQYF
TRBV2	TRBJ2-5	CASRGRILQETQYF
TRBV3-1	TRBJ1-4	CASSHRGAEKLFF
TRBV5-6	TRBJ2-5	CASSPDGPPWETQYF
TRBV9	TRBJ2-3	CASSVVSEGDTQYF
TRBV9	TRBJ1-2	CASSVGHRGEYHGYTF
TRBV4-1	TRBJ2-7	CASSPEGLGEQYF
TRBV12-3/TRBV12-4	TRBJ2-1	CASSLGGNGEQFF
TRBV5-6	TRBJ1-2	CASSKGQWNTF
TRBV3-1	TRBJ2-6	CASTTGEAGANVLTF
TRBV18	TRBJ2-7	CASSQGSGYEQYF
TRBV7-3	TRBJ2-1	CASSPADYNEQFF
TRBV12-3/TRBV12-4	TRBJ2-3	CASSFRADTQYF
TRBV13	TRBJ2-3	CASSLNSGRHSSTDTQYF
TRBV28	TRBJ1-5	CASSDGNQPQHF
TRBV20-1	TRBJ2-7	CSARDLRGTGNSEQYF
TRBV5-1	TRBJ2-2	CASSLESGDTGELFF
TRBV15	TRBJ1-1	CATSRDRSTEAFF
TRBV29-1	TRBJ2-3	CSAYEAQGSDTQYF
TRBV6-5	TRBJ1-2	CASSYSQGGYTF
TRBV4-1	TRBJ1-1	CASSPSDEQNTEAFF
TRBV25-1	TRBJ2-2	CASRETGFTGELFF
TRBV5-4	TRBJ2-7	CASSLAGGSEQYF
TRBV10-3	TRBJ2-7	CAISEGVSYYEQYF